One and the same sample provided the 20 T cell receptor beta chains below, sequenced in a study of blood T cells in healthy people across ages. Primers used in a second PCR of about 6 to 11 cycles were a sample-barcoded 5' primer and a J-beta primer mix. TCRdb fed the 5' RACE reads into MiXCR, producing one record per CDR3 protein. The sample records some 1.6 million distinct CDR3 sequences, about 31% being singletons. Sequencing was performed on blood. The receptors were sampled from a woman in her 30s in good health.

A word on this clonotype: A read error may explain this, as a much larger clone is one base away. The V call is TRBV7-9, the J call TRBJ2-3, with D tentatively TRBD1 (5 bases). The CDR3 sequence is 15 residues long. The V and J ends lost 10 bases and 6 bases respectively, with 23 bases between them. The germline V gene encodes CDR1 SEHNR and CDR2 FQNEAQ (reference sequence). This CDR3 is CANRQWGSSEDTQYF. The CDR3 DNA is TGTGCCAACAGGCAGTGGGGATCCTCGGAGGATACGCAGTATTTT.

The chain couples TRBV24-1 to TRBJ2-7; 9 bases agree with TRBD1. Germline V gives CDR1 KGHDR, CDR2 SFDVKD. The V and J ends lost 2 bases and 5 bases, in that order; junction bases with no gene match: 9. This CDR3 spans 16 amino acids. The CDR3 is CATSDSAGTGTDEQYF. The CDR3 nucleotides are TGTGCCACCAGTGATTCGGCCGGGACAGGGACCGACGAGCAGTACTTC.

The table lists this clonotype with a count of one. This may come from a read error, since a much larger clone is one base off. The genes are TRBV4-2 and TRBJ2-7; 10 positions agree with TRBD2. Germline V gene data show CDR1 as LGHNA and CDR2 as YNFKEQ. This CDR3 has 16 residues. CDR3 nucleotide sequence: TGTGCCGGCAGCCAAGGGAGCCTCCTAGCGGGAGACGAGCAGTACTTC. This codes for CAGSQGSLLAGDEQYF.

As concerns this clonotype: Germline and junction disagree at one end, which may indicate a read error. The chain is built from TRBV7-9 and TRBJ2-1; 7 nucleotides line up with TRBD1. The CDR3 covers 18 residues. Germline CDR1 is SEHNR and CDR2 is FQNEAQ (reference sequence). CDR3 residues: CASSLTLNPGTDYNEQCF. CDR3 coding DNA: TGTGCCAGCAGCTTAACGCTAAACCCCGGGACAGACTACAATGAGCAGTGCTTC.

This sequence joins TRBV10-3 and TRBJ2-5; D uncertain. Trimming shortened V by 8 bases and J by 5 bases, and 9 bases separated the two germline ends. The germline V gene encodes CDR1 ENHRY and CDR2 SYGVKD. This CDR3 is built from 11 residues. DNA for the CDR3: TGTGCCATCGGCGGCTGGGAGACCCAGTACTTC. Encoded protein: CAIGGWETQYF.

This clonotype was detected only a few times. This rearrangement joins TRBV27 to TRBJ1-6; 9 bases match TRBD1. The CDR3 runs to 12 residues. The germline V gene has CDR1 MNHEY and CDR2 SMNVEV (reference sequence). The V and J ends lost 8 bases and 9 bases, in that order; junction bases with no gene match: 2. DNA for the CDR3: TGTGCCAGCGGGACAGGGAGTTCACCCCTCCACTTT. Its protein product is CASGTGSSPLHF.

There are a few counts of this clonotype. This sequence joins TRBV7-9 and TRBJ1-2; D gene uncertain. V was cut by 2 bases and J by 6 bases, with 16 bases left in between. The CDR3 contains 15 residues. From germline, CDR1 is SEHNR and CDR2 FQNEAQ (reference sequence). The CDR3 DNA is TGTGCCAGCAGCTTATCCTTGGAGGGAGCAGATGGCTACACCTTC. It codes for CASSLSLEGADGYTF.

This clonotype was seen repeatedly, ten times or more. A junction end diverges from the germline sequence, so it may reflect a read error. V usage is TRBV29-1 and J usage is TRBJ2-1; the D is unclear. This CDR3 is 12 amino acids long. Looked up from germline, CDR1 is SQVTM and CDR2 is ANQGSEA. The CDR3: CSVPASHNEQFF. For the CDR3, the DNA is TGCAGCGTCCCCGCCTCCCACAATGAGCAGTTCTTC.

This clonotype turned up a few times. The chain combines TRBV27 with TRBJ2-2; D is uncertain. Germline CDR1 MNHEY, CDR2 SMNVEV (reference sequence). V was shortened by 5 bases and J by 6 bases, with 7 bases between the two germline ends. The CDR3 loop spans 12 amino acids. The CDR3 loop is CASSPEAGELFF. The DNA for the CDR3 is TGTGCCAGCAGTCCCGAAGCCGGGGAGCTGTTTTTT.

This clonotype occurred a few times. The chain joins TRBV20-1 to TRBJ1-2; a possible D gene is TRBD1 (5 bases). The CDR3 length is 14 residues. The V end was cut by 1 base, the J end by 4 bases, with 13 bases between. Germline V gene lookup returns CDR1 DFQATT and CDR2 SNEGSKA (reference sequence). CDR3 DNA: TGCAGTGCTAGAGCGCAGGGAGAGGGCTATGGCTACACCTTC. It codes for CSARAQGEGYGYTF.

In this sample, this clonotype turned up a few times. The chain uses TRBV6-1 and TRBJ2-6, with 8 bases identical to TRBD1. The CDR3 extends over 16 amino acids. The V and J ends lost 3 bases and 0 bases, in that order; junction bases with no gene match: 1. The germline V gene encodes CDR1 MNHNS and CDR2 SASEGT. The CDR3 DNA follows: TGTGCCAGCAGTGAGGGACAGGTCTCTGGGGCCAACGTCCTGACTTTC. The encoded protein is CASSEGQVSGANVLTF.

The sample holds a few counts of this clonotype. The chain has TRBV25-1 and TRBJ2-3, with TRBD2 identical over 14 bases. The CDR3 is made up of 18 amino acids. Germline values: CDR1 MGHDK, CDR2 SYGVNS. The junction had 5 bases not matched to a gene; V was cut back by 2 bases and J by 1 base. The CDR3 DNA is TGTGCCAGCAGTGAAGTTGAGACTAGCGGGAGGGGCACAGATACGCAGTATTTT. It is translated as CASSEVETSGRGTDTQYF.

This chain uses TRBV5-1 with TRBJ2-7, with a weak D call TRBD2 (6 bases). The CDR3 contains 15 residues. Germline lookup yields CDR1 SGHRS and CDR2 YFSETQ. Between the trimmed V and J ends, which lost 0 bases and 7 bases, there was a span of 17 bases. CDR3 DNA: TGCGCCAGCAGCTTGGAGGGTCTTTCGGCGGGGGAGCAGTACTTC. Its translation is CASSLEGLSAGEQYF.

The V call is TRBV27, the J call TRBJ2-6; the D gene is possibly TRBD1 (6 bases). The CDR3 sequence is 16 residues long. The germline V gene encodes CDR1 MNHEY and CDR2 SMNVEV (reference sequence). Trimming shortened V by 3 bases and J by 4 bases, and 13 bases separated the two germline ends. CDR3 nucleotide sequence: TGTGCCAGCAGTTTCCTAGCAGGGGTAGGGGCCAACGTCCTGACTTTC. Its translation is CASSFLAGVGANVLTF.

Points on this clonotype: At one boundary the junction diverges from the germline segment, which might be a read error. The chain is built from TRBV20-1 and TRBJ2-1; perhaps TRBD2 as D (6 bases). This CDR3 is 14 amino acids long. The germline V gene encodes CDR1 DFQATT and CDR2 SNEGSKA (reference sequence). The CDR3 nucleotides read TGCAGTCCTAGCGCGACAACCTCCTACAGTGAGCAGTTCTTC. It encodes CSPSATTSYSEQFF.

CDR3 amino acids: CASSLGWGRSYNEQFF. In nucleotides, the CDR3 is TGTGCCAGCAGTTTAGGGTGGGGGCGATCCTACAATGAGCAGTTCTTC. The chain is built from TRBV27 and TRBJ2-1, with D possibly TRBD1 on 6 matching bases. Trimming stripped 2 bases from V and 1 base from J, with 12 bases between. The germline gives CDR1 MNHEY, CDR2 SMNVEV (reference sequence). The CDR3 consists of 16 residues.

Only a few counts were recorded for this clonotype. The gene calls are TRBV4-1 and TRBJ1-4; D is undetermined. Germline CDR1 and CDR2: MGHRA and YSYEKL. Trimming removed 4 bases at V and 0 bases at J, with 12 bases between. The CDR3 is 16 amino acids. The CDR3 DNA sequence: TGCGCCAGCAGCCCCCGGACTATCGCAACTAATGAAAAACTGTTTTTT. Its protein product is CASSPRTIATNEKLFF.

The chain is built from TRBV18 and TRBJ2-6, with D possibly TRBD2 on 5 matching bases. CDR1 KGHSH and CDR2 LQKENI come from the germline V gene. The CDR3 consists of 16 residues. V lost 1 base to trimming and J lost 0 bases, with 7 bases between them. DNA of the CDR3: TGTGCCAGCTCACCACGACGGGACTCTGGGGCCAACGTCCTGACTTTC. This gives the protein CASSPRRDSGANVLTF.

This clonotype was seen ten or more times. CDR3 in DNA: TGCAGCGTTGAAGATAACAAAGACGGACTCGACTACGAGCAGTACTTC. Translated: CSVEDNKDGLDYEQYF. V gene TRBV29-1 combines with J gene TRBJ2-7; D may be TRBD2 (5 bases). The ends were cut back, 0 bases at V and 3 bases at J, with 18 bases in the middle. CDR1 and CDR2 from the germline V gene are SQVTM and ANQGSEA. This CDR3 contains 16 residues.

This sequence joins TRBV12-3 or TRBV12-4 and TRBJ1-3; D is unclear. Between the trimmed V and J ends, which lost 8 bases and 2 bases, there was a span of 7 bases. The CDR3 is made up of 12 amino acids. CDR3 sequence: CASSTTGNTIYF. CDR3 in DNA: TGTGCCAGCTCGACAACTGGAAACACCATATATTTT.